A single TCR beta chain is shown here with its context. The antigen is unknown. This sample stems from a study of T cells after yellow fever vaccination. Whole-study results and caveats: In post-booster samples, most primary-vaccination clones reappeared (around 95% CD4, nearly 90% CD8). It was a small share of clonotypes that appeared in both CD4 and CD8 compartments. Bulk-population clonotypes that are abundant could appear as contaminants in FACS-sorted repertoires.

Germline CDR1 SGHVS, CDR2 FQNEAQ. CDR3 size: 15 residues. The V end was cut by 5 bases, the J end by 2 bases, with 13 bases between. They built TCR cDNA with 5'RACE template switching, a step that put in a universal primer site and UMIs. Each CDR3 protein is one row after TCRdb ran MiXCR on the 5' RACE reads. The sample holds 300,000 to 400,000 distinct CDR3 sequences, about 4% seen once. The source of this sequence is a man aged 18 to 29 who received the YFV17D yellow fever vaccine. This chain links TRBV7-8 with TRBJ1-5; D is possibly TRBD1 (6 bases). This material consisted of PBMCs, taken 5 days after the yellow fever booster vaccination. CDR3 sequence (DNA): TGTGCCAGCAGCAAGAACAGGGTCCGCAATCAGCCCCAGCATTTT. Translated, it gives CASSKNRVRNQPQHF. Full variable domain (outside the CDR3, taken from reference TRBV7-8 and TRBJ1-5): GAGVSQSPRYKVAKRGQDVALRCDPISGHVSLFWYQQALGQGPEFLTYFQNEAQLDKSGLPSDRFFAERPEGSVSTLKIQRTQQEDSAVYLCASSKNRVRNQPQHFGDGTRLSIL.